Listed below are T cell receptor beta chains from one sample, sequenced in a study of cytomegalovirus exposure and HLA in healthy donors. Produced via immunoSEQ multiplex PCR; TCRdb's table is partial and in-frame only. Here the sample spans over 120,000 clones, around 85% being singletons. Material: PBMCs. The origin of the receptors is a woman under 40 in good health and CMV-seronegative. CDR3s include the opening cysteine and the closing phenylalanine or tryptophan. D genes are given only for firm matches. Rows may omit the clone size; those that give it use once, few, many or a size class.

j_call cdr3_length clone_size d_call v_call cdr3_aa cdr3_nt
TRBJ2-7 15 - TRBD2 TRBV4-2 CASSQVAGVAYEQYF TGTGCCAGCAGCCAAGTTGCGGGAGTAGCCTACGAGCAGTACTTC
TRBJ2-3 14 - TRBD1 TRBV7-9 CASRNRGYADTQYF TGTGCCAGCAGAAACAGGGGTTACGCAGATACGCAGTATTTT
TRBJ1-3 13 - - TRBV2 CATVTGTGNTIYF TGTGCCACCGTCACAGGGACTGGAAACACCATATATTTT
TRBJ1-2 12 once - TRBV29-1 CSVMDSYGGYTF TGCAGCGTGATGGACTCTTACGGGGGCTACACCTTC
TRBJ2-7 17 few TRBD2 TRBV7-9 CSSSPKPSGRGPYEQYF TGTTCCAGCAGCCCAAAACCGAGCGGGAGGGGCCCCTACGAGCAGTACTTC
TRBJ1-6 14 - TRBD1 TRBV30 CAWRWGQTGSPLHF TGTGCCTGGAGATGGGGACAGACGGGTTCACCCCTCCACTTT
TRBJ1-1 15 few - TRBV7-9 CASSFYETANTEAFF TGTGCCAGCAGCTTTTATGAGACAGCTAACACTGAAGCTTTCTTT
TRBJ1-2 14 - - TRBV18 CASSTDRISYGYTF TGTGCCAGCTCAACCGACAGGATCAGCTATGGCTACACCTTC
TRBJ2-1 15 - TRBD1 TRBV10-1 CARKPGQLSYNEQFF TGCGCCAGAAAACCGGGACAGCTCTCCTACAATGAGCAGTTCTTC
TRBJ2-5 20 few TRBD2 TRBV6-1 CASSERAWGLAGGRQETQYF TGTGCCAGCAGTGAACGGGCTTGGGGACTAGCGGGAGGGAGGCAAGAGACCCAGTACTTC
TRBJ2-3 17 - TRBD1 TRBV10-3 CAISEREDRGRADTQYF TGTGCCATCAGTGAAAGAGAGGACAGGGGAAGGGCAGATACGCAGTATTTT
TRBJ2-7 16 - TRBD1 TRBV18 CASSPRRTGSPYEQYF TGTGCCAGCTCACCCCGCCGGACAGGGTCTCCCTACGAGCAGTACTTC
TRBJ1-5 14 once - TRBV5-5 CASSLSGSHGPQHF TGTGCCAGCAGCTTGAGCGGGTCGCATGGGCCCCAGCATTTT
TRBJ2-3 15 - TRBD2 TRBV7-9 CASSYPWAGGDTQYF TGTGCCAGCAGCTACCCCTGGGCGGGGGGGGATACGCAGTATTTT
TRBJ2-5 17 - TRBD2 TRBV27 CASSLGTSGLYQETQYF TGTGCCAGCAGTTTGGGGACTAGCGGCCTTTACCAAGAGACCCAGTACTTC
TRBJ2-5 16 - TRBD1 TRBV5-1 CASSLLQGAGQETQYF TGCGCCAGCAGCTTGCTACAGGGGGCCGGGCAAGAGACCCAGTACTTC
TRBJ1-1 13 few - TRBV6-5 CASSEGGNTEAFF TGTGCCAGCAGTGAGGGAGGGAACACTGAAGCTTTCTTT
TRBJ2-5 16 - TRBD2 TRBV7-6 CASSLANPSGGETQYF TGTGCCAGCAGCTTAGCGAACCCTAGCGGGGGAGAGACCCAGTACTTC
TRBJ2-7 14 - - TRBV7-9 CSSSLAAVSYEQYF TGTTCCAGCAGCTTAGCCGCGGTCTCCTACGAGCAGTACTTC
TRBJ2-7 14 - TRBD2 TRBV13 CASSFKRGLYEQYF TGTGCCAGCAGCTTCAAGCGGGGACTCTACGAGCAGTACTTC
TRBJ2-3 15 - TRBD1 TRBV18 CASSPGQGAIDTQYF TGTGCCAGCTCACCGGGACAGGGGGCAATAGATACGCAGTATTTT
TRBJ1-4 13 - - TRBV7-8 CASSFRAPGGLFF TGTGCCAGCAGCTTCCGGGCCCCCGGGGGACTGTTTTTT
TRBJ1-6 15 - - TRBV7-2 CASSATNSYNSPLHF TGTGCCAGCAGCGCGACTAACTCCTATAATTCACCCCTCCACTTT
TRBJ1-1 13 - TRBD1 TRBV2 CASSVQGATEAFF TGTGCCAGCAGCGTACAGGGGGCTACTGAAGCTTTCTTT
TRBJ2-3 18 once TRBD2 TRBV7-2 CASSSGIERGRLTDTQYF TGTGCCAGCAGCTCGGGGATTGAGCGGGGGCGCCTCACAGATACGCAGTATTTT
TRBJ1-1 14 - - TRBV2 CASSRQAMNTEAFF TGTGCCAGCAGCCGACAGGCCATGAACACTGAAGCTTTCTTT
TRBJ2-7 13 - TRBD1 TRBV6-1 CASREQGNYEQYF TGTGCCAGCAGGGAACAGGGGAACTACGAGCAGTACTTC
TRBJ2-7 15 - - TRBV7-3 CASSLGGQRFYEQYF TGTGCCAGCAGCTTAGGGGGACAACGCTTCTACGAGCAGTACTTC
TRBJ1-2 14 - TRBD1 TRBV6-1 CASSAEGQGYGYTF TGTGCCAGCAGTGCAGAAGGACAGGGGTATGGCTACACCTTC
TRBJ2-6 16 - TRBD2 TRBV5-4 CASSTEGRAGANVLTF TGTGCCAGCAGCACCGAAGGGAGGGCTGGGGCCAACGTCCTGACTTTC
TRBJ1-4 13 few TRBD1 TRBV2 CAGRQGLNEKLFF TGTGCCGGGAGACAGGGCCTTAATGAAAAACTGTTTTTT
TRBJ2-1 13 - - TRBV9 CASSVGSASEQFF TGTGCCAGCAGCGTAGGGTCTGCGAGCGAGCAGTTCTTC
TRBJ1-2 15 - TRBD1 TRBV6-1 CASSLKGQGASGYTF TGTGCCAGCAGCCTTAAGGGACAGGGGGCGAGCGGCTACACCTTC
TRBJ2-7 15 - TRBD1 TRBV5-6 CASSLRGTGPREQYF TGTGCCAGCAGCCTCAGAGGGACAGGGCCCCGCGAGCAGTACTTC
TRBJ1-5 13 - - TRBV18 CASSLYSNQPQHF TGTGCCAGCTCACTATATAGCAATCAGCCCCAGCATTTT
TRBJ1-5 14 once - TRBV6-1 CASGRGNPASPQHF TGTGCCAGCGGTAGAGGAAACCCCGCATCGCCCCAGCATTTT
TRBJ1-2 12 - TRBD1 TRBV29-1 CSVSGTGEGYTF TGCAGCGTTTCCGGGACAGGGGAGGGCTACACCTTC
TRBJ2-1 14 - TRBD1 TRBV15 CATSSRGLSNEQFF TGTGCCACCAGCAGCAGGGGGCTCAGCAATGAGCAGTTCTTC
TRBJ1-2 15 - - TRBV5-1 CASSLDGQANYGYTF TGCGCCAGCAGCTTAGATGGGCAGGCTAACTATGGCTACACCTTC
TRBJ1-2 22 - TRBD1 TRBV9 CASSVDLNIYDYTDRGLSGYTF TGTGCCAGCAGCGTAGACCTAAATATCTACGACTATACCGACAGGGGGCTAAGTGGCTACACCTTC
TRBJ1-2 17 few - TRBV21-1 CASSKAHPQGCDYGYTF TGTGCCAGCAGCAAAGCGCACCCGCAGGGGTGCGACTATGGCTACACCTTC
TRBJ1-4 13 - - TRBV7-9 CASARGTNEKLFF TGTGCCAGCGCGAGAGGGACTAATGAAAAACTGTTTTTT